What follows are 11 T cell receptor beta chains derived from one specimen sequenced in a study of tumor-infiltrating lymphocytes in oesophageal squamous cell carcinoma. In TCRdb, the PCR reads were re-called with MiXCR into one record per CDR3 protein. The sample lists 15,000 to 17,000 distinct CDR3 sequences, about 50% occurring once. The sequenced sample was esophageal tumor tissue. All receptors come from a female donor with esophageal squamous cell carcinoma.

In its sample, this clonotype ranks as hyperexpanded. The chain employs TRBV7-2 and TRBJ2-7, with 7 bases aligning to TRBD2. With 5 bases clipped from V and 7 bases from J, the junction kept 14 bases outside the gene matches. The germline gives CDR1 SGHTA, CDR2 FQGNSA. CDR3 length: 15 residues. This chain's CDR3 is CASSSGLVGYNEQYF. Written as DNA, the CDR3 is TGTGCCAGCAGCAGCGGACTAGTTGGGTACAATGAGCAGTACTTC.

This clonotype was seen many times. CDR3 sequence reads: CASSTDRWGNEQFF. CDR3 nucleotide sequence: TGCGCCAGCAGCACGGACAGATGGGGCAATGAGCAGTTCTTC. The chain uses TRBV5-1 and TRBJ2-1; D perhaps matches TRBD1 (6 bases). The CDR3 totals 14 residues. Germline values: CDR1 SGHRS, CDR2 YFSETQ. V lost 4 bases to trimming and J lost 6 bases, with 14 bases between them. The variable domain in full, completed from reference TRBV5-1 and TRBJ2-1, reads KAGVTQTPRYLIKTRGQQVTLSCSPISGHRSVSWYQQTPGQGLQFLFEYFSETQRNKGNFPGRFSGRQFSNSRSEMNVSTLELGDSALYLCASSTDRWGNEQFFGPGTRLTVL.

Relative to its sample, this clonotype is medium-sized. The V call is TRBV11-2, the J call TRBJ2-1; 8 bases line up with TRBD2. This CDR3 comprises 15 residues. V lost 5 bases to trimming and J lost 5 bases; unmatched junction nucleotides: 8. Germline V gives CDR1 SGHAT, CDR2 FQNNGV. The CDR3 nucleotides read TGTGCCAGCAGCCCACAACGACTAGCGAACAATGAGCAGTTCTTC. Amino acids: CASSPQRLANNEQFF.

V is TRBV19 and J is TRBJ2-1; TRBD2 matches at 12 bases. Germline V gene data show CDR1 as LNHDA and CDR2 as SQIVND (reference sequence). The CDR3 totals 16 residues. The junction had 6 bases not matched to a gene; V was cut back by 5 bases and J by 4 bases. Here the CDR3 DNA reads TGTGCCAGTAGTTCTCGGACTAGCGGGGCTTACAATGAGCAGTTCTTC. Translated, it gives CASSSRTSGAYNEQFF. Together with reference TRBV19 and TRBJ2-1, the CDR3 gives the full variable domain: DGGITQSPKYLFRKEGQNVTLSCEQNLNHDAMYWYRQDPGQGLRLIYYSQIVNDFQKGDIAEGYSVSREKKESFPLTVTSAQKNPTAFYLCASSSRTSGAYNEQFFGPGTRLTVL.

This clonotype qualifies as medium-sized. The rearrangement joins TRBV7-9 to TRBJ2-3; D not resolved. The CDR3 spans 14 residues. V was shortened by 1 base and J by 2 bases, with 7 bases between the two germline ends. Germline CDR1 reads SEHNR; CDR2 reads FQNEAQ (reference sequence). Here the CDR3 DNA reads TGTGCCAGCAGCTTAGTAGGGATCACAGATACGCAGTATTTT. Protein product: CASSLVGITDTQYF.

V usage is TRBV7-4 and J usage is TRBJ2-1, with TRBD2 matching over 11 bases. In germline, CDR1 is SGHVT, CDR2 SQSDAQ. J lost 3 bases, V lost 0 bases, and 16 bases had no gene match. The CDR3 covers 21 residues. The CDR3 DNA is TGTGCCAGCAGCTTAGCGGCGCCGGGACGGGGAGGACTAGCGGGCTACAATGAGCAGTTCTTC. Encoded protein: CASSLAAPGRGGLAGYNEQFF.

This chain joins TRBV5-1 and TRBJ2-5, with D possibly TRBD1 on 6 matching bases. V was clipped by 0 bases and J by 5 bases, with 17 bases between them. CDR3 size: 16 residues. Looked up from germline, CDR1 is SGHRS and CDR2 is YFSETQ. The CDR3 DNA reads as TGCGCCAGCAGCTTGGGTACAGGGCCCGTCGGGGAGACCCAGTACTTC. Translated: CASSLGTGPVGETQYF. The complete variable domain, with remaining parts taken from reference TRBV5-1 and TRBJ2-5, reads KAGVTQTPRYLIKTRGQQVTLSCSPISGHRSVSWYQQTPGQGLQFLFEYFSETQRNKGNFPGRFSGRQFSNSRSEMNVSTLELGDSALYLCASSLGTGPVGETQYFGPGTRLLVL.

This rearrangement joins TRBV27 to TRBJ2-3; a weak D match, TRBD1 (6 bases). Germline loops: CDR1 MNHEY, CDR2 SMNVEV (reference sequence). This CDR3 region has 11 residues. V was cut by 6 bases and J by 10 bases, with 11 bases left in between. This CDR3 reads CASSTGPAQYF. The CDR3 DNA reads TGTGCCAGCAGCACAGGGCCCGCGCAGTATTTT.

The rearrangement links TRBV7-2 to TRBJ1-1, with D possibly matching TRBD1 (5 bases). Looked up from germline, CDR1 is SGHTA and CDR2 is FQGNSA. Trimming removed 5 bases at V and 0 bases at J, with 10 bases between. This CDR3 has 14 amino acids. Written as DNA, the CDR3 is TGTGCCAGCAGCCTAGGGGTTCTGAACACTGAAGCTTTCTTT. It codes for CASSLGVLNTEAFF.

The chain uses TRBV5-3 and TRBJ2-3; 9 bases line up with TRBD1. TRBV5-3 counts as an open reading frame of uncertain function. The CDR3 extends over 15 amino acids. The V segment lost 8 bases and the J segment 2 bases; nucleotides outside the gene matches: 9. DNA of the CDR3: TGTGCCAGCAGCCCTACAGGGGGCGTCACAGATACGCAGTATTTT. Protein: CASSPTGGVTDTQYF.

Details on this clonotype: In this CDR3 the conserved last residue, phenylalanine or tryptophan, is missing, so a read error is likely. It is unclear where the CDR3 begins or ends on the DNA, so no DNA is shown, and the CDR3 is as TCRdb lists it. The rearrangement joins TRBV6-6 to TRBJ2-7; TRBD2, the table's D call, was not compared with the DNA. The CDR3 has 19 residues if both end residues are counted. The germline CDR1 and CDR2 sequences are MNHNY and SVGAGI (reference sequence). The CDR3 is CASSSTAGLAGVYEQYFGS.